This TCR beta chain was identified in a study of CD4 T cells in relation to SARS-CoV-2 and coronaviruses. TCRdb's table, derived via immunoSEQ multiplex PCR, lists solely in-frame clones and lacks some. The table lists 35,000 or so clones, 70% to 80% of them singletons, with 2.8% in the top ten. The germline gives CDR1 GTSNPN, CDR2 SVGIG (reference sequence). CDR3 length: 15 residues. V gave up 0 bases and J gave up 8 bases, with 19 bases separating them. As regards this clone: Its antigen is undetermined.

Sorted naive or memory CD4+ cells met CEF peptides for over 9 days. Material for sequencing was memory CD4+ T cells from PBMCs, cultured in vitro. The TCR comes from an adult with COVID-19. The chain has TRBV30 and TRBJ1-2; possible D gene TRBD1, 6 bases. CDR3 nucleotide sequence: TGTGCCTGGAGTGTACCAGGGACACACAAAAGAGGCTACACCTTC. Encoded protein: CAWSVPGTHKRGYTF.